The rows below give T cell receptor beta chains drawn from one sample of a study of T cell responses to AZD1222 COVID-19 vaccine. The assay was immunoSEQ multiplex PCR, and TCRdb's table has in-frame clones only and misses some. This table holds about 90,000 clones, approximately 86% found once. Sequencing was performed on peripheral blood, taken on day 0 of AZD1222 vaccination. The receptor set was obtained from an adult in good health. CDR3s include the opening cysteine and the closing phenylalanine or tryptophan. The D gene is left open where the match is weak. Size is stated for part of the rows, as once, few or many counts, or as a class when the clone is expanded.

CDR3nt | CDR3aa | abundance | j_gene | d_gene | v_gene
TGTGCCAGCTCACCAGACGGGACCGGGGAGCTGTTTTTT | CASSPDGTGELFF | NA | TRBJ2-2 | NA | TRBV18
TGTGCCAGCAGTCCCACAGGGGGGGCCTACGAGCAGTACTTC | CASSPTGGAYEQYF | NA | TRBJ2-7 | NA | TRBV7-8
TGTGCCAGCAGACGACTCGGGGTAGAGAATTCACCCCTCCACTTT | CASRRLGVENSPLHF | NA | TRBJ1-6 | NA | TRBV27
TGCGCCAGCAGTCAATCGCGCGGGAGGGCCATCCCCTACAATGAGCAGTTCTTC | CASSQSRGRAIPYNEQFF | NA | TRBJ2-1 | TRBD2 | TRBV23-1
TGTGCCAGCAGTAGTTTATTGGACAGGACAGATGAAAAACTGTTTTTT | CASSSLLDRTDEKLFF | few | TRBJ1-4 | TRBD1 | TRBV28
TGTGCCAGTAGTTACAATACAGGAAAAGAGACCCAGTACTTC | CASSYNTGKETQYF | NA | TRBJ2-5 | NA | TRBV19
TGTGCCAGCAGCGACGGGACAGGACCCTACGAGCAGTACTTC | CASSDGTGPYEQYF | NA | TRBJ2-7 | TRBD1 | TRBV7-9
TGTGCCAGCAGCCCCAGCTCCTCTGGAAACACCATATATTTT | CASSPSSSGNTIYF | NA | TRBJ1-3 | NA | TRBV5-4
TGTGCCAGCAGCTTAGACCGGGACATCGTGAACACTGAAGCTTTCTTT | CASSLDRDIVNTEAFF | once | TRBJ1-1 | NA | TRBV7-9
TGTGCTAGCAGCCCCTCCCCAGTGTCTGGAAACACCATATATTTT | CASSPSPVSGNTIYF | NA | TRBJ1-3 | NA | TRBV7-7
TGTGCCAGCAGTTTCTCTAGGCAAGGGCAGTTCTTC | CASSFSRQGQFF | NA | TRBJ2-1 | NA | TRBV28
TGTGCCAGCAGTGAAGCCTCGGGCGGCTACACCTTC | CASSEASGGYTF | NA | TRBJ1-2 | NA | TRBV2
TGTGCCAGCAGTCGTGGACTAGCGGGAGGGTGGAATGAGCAGTTCTTC | CASSRGLAGGWNEQFF | once | TRBJ2-1 | TRBD2 | TRBV7-9
TGTGCCAGCAGTGAGCACATTGGAAACACCATATATTTT | CASSEHIGNTIYF | NA | TRBJ1-3 | NA | TRBV2
TGTGCCACCAGTGATTCGGGACAGACTGGAAACACCATATATTTT | CATSDSGQTGNTIYF | once | TRBJ1-3 | TRBD1 | TRBV24-1
TGTGCCAGCAGCCAAGATCTTGAACAGCCCCAGCATTTT | CASSQDLEQPQHF | NA | TRBJ1-5 | NA | TRBV4-2
TGTGCCAGCAGTATCCAGGGGCCCGATGGCTACACCTTC | CASSIQGPDGYTF | NA | TRBJ1-2 | NA | TRBV28
TGCGCCAGCAGCTTCGAGGGTATCCGGAACACTGAAGCTTTCTTT | CASSFEGIRNTEAFF | NA | TRBJ1-1 | NA | TRBV5-1
TGTGCCAGCAGTTACTCACGGGAGGGCTCCACAGATACGCAGTATTTT | CASSYSREGSTDTQYF | once | TRBJ2-3 | TRBD2 | TRBV6-5
TGTGCCACCCACCGGGGAGACCAAGAGACCCAGTACTTC | CATHRGDQETQYF | NA | TRBJ2-5 | NA | TRBV28
TGTGCCACCAGTGATTTGCAAGGGGAGGAGGACAATCAGCCCCAGCATTTT | CATSDLQGEEDNQPQHF | NA | TRBJ1-5 | NA | TRBV24-1
TGTGCCAGTAGTATTTGGGGGAATGAGCAGTTCTTC | CASSIWGNEQFF | NA | TRBJ2-1 | NA | TRBV19
TGTGCCAGCAGCTTTGGACAGGGGTTTGCGGGCCCGAACACCGGGGAGCTGTTTTTT | CASSFGQGFAGPNTGELFF | NA | TRBJ2-2 | TRBD1 | TRBV11-3
TGCAGCGGTGGGGGTGGGAACACTGAAGCTTTCTTT | CSGGGGNTEAFF | NA | TRBJ1-1 | NA | TRBV29-1
TGCAGCGTTGGGGGGCTAGCGGGAGCCTACAATGAGCAGTTCTTC | CSVGGLAGAYNEQFF | NA | TRBJ2-1 | TRBD2 | TRBV29-1
TGTGCCAGCAGCCCGGGACGGACTTTGAACACTGAAGCTTTCTTT | CASSPGRTLNTEAFF | NA | TRBJ1-1 | NA | TRBV28
TGTGCCAGCAGGTCCGAGTCGACAGATACGCAGTATTTT | CASRSESTDTQYF | NA | TRBJ2-3 | NA | TRBV7-9